Sequencing of this T cell receptor (beta chain) was carried out in a study of CD8+CD57+ T cells in acquired aplastic anemia (dated by TCRdb to the late 2010s). A note on the overall study: Extracted DNA from sorted CD4+ and CD8+ cells averaged 3.2 ug, ranging from roughly 0.17 to 27.4 ug. Mean read counts for healthy donor samples were 8.5 million to 10.8 million for CD4+ cells and around 11 million for CD8+ cells. The full study reports these points: CD8+ Simpson's diversity did not differ significantly between patients and healthy controls (P=0.060). Twenty-nine CD8+ CDR3 sequences were shared between patients and controls but appeared highly expressed in patients and within their immunodominant clones.

Taken from the germline V gene (reference sequence), the CDR1 and CDR2 loops are SGHAT and FQDESV. V is pruned by 5 bases and J by 12 bases, leaving 16 bases of the junction without a gene match. Reading from cysteine to phenylalanine, the CDR3 counts 17 amino acids. Only the CDR3 portion is preserved as DNA: 51 bases, with reading frame beginning at the first base. In the study, sorted CD4+ and CD8+ blood T cells from patients with severe aplastic anemia and from healthy subjects underwent deep sequencing of TCR repertoires. Ficoll-Paque density gradient centrifugation was used to isolate peripheral blood mononuclear cells. Before DNA extraction, CD4+ and CD8+ T cells were sorted with FACS or magnetic beads. TCR beta VDJ combination and CDR3 sequence profiling used genomic DNA as the template. An Illumina HiSeq 2000 was used for TCR repertoire sequencing. The authors' analysis ran thus. Repertoires were assessed using TRBV/TRBJ rearrangement plots, CDR3 size and DJ length profiles, and Simpson's diversity index. The most abundant DNA sequence in the deep sequencing data was taken as the immunodominant clone. CDR3 amino acid sequences were checked for sharing between subjects and were compared against published repertoires and the VDJdb database. TCRdb passed the public sequencing reads through fastp at Q25 and MiXCR, retaining productive beta sequences. Rows merge per CDR3 protein into single entries with the most common DNA and genes. TCRdb's processing, not the study's, gives the V and J calls here. The sample profile shows approximately 130,000 distinct CDR3 sequences; less than 45% of them were found once. Of the sample, roughly 8.4% is held by the ten largest clones.

Details on this clonotype: The antigen this receptor binds is unknown. No clone much larger than this one lies a single base away; base qualities are absent.

This sequence uses TRBV11-1 and TRBJ2-1, with 13 middle bases fitting TRBD2. This TCR was sampled from a human donor in good health, serving as a control. The sequenced sample was sorted CD4+, CD8+, or CD8+CD57+ T cells (not recorded which) from PBMCs. In nucleotide form, the sequence is TGTGCCAGCAGCCCGCGCCGACTAGCGGGGGGACACCCAACGCAGTTCTTC. This yields the protein CASSPRRLAGGHPTQFF.